This TCR beta chain came from a study of blood T cell repertoires in COVID-19. Here immunoSEQ multiplex PCR was the method, and the copy in TCRdb shows in-frame clones only, minus some. Of hundreds of thousands of clones listed, roughly nine tenths are singletons. Membership in each cohort depended on participant-reported clinical history. The sequenced sample consisted of PBMCs or T cells enriched from blood (not recorded which). This TCR was sampled from a woman in her late teens or twenties who had recovered from COVID-19.

As DNA, the CDR3 is TGCAGTGCTAGCCGGGACGAGCAGTACTTC. Residues: CSASRDEQYF. The V call is TRBV20-1, the J call TRBJ2-7; no clear D. From germline, CDR1 is DFQATT and CDR2 SNEGSKA (reference sequence). Deletions cut 3 bases from V and 5 bases from J, with 5 bases between. This CDR3 region has 10 residues.